This T cell receptor beta chain derives from a study of cytotoxic CD8 clonotypes in ibrutinib-treated CLL. Study-level points and caveats: Clonality showed a rise at ibrutinib response that reversed toward baseline at progression. Higher circulating CD8+ T-cell counts strongly accompanied higher baseline clonality, above age-matched healthy donors.

This CDR3 region has 15 residues. V was pared by 4 bases and J by 3 bases, with 5 bases of the junction left unmatched. In germline, CDR1 is ENHRY, CDR2 SYGVKD. The assay was immunoSEQ multiplex PCR, and TCRdb's table has in-frame clones only and misses some. The sample lists 50,000 to 70,000 clones; roughly 49% were seen once. As regards this clone: Its specificity is not known.

The gene calls are TRBV10-3 and TRBJ1-4, with 7 bases lining up with TRBD1. Sequences were derived from PBMCs, sampled at disease progression, from a patient treated with ibrutinib. The TCR originated in a human donor with chronic lymphocytic leukemia. The CDR3 DNA follows: TGTGCCATCAGTGGTACAGGGGAGGCTAATGAAAAACTGTTTTTT. This codes for CAISGTGEANEKLFF.